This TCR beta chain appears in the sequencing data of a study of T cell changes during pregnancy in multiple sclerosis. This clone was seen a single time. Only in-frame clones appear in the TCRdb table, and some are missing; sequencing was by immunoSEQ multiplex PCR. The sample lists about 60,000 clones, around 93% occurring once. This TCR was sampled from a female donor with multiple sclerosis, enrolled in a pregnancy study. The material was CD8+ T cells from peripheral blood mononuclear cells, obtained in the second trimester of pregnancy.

As DNA, the CDR3 is TGTGCCAGCAGCGCCGGGACAGCCTACTATGGCTACACCTTC. Its protein product is CASSAGTAYYGYTF. This sequence joins TRBV7-9 and TRBJ1-2; TRBD1 agrees at 7 bases. V gave up 5 bases and J gave up 3 bases; unmatched junction bases: 6. Per germline, CDR1 SEHNR and CDR2 FQNEAQ (reference sequence). The CDR3 runs 14 residues.